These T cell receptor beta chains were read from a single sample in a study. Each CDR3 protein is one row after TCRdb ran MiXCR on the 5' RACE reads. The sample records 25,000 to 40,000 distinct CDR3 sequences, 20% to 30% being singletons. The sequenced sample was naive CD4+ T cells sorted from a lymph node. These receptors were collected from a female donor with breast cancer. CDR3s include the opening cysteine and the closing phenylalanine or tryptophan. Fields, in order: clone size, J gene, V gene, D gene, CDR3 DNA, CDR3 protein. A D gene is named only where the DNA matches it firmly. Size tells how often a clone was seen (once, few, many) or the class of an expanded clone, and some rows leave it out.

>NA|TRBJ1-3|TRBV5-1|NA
TGCGCCAGCAGGGGTTTCTCTGGAAACACCATATATTTT
CASRGFSGNTIYF
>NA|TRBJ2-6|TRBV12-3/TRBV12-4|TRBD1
TGTGCCAGCAGCAGACTCCGGGACAGGGGGCAAGGTGGGGCCAACGTCCTGACTTTC
CASSRLRDRGQGGANVLTF
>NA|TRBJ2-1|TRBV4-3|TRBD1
TGCGCCAGCAGCCAAGGGACAGGGATACACAATGAGCAGTTCTTC
CASSQGTGIHNEQFF
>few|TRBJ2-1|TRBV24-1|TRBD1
TGTGCCACCAGTGATCCACGGACAGGAGACAATGAGCAGTTCTTC
CATSDPRTGDNEQFF
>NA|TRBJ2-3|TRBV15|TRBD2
TGTGCCACCAGCAGAGAAGGTAGCGGGGGGGCCTCTACGCAGTATTTT
CATSREGSGGASTQYF
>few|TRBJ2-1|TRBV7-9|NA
TGTGCCAGCAGCTCACGCCGGGACTTGAAGAATGAGCAGTTCTTC
CASSSRRDLKNEQFF
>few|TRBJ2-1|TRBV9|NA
TGTGCCAGCAGTGCGGCGGATGAGCAGTTCTTC
CASSAADEQFF
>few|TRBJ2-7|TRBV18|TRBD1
TGTGCCACCGCCGGGGACAGGGGTACCGAGCAGTACTTC
CATAGDRGTEQYF
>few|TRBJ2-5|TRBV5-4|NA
TGTGCCAGCAGCTTGGTGCACGCCCAGACCCAGTACTTC
CASSLVHAQTQYF
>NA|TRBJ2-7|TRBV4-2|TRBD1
TGTGCCAGCAGCCATGAGGGACAGGGGCCTTCCTACGAGCAGTACTTC
CASSHEGQGPSYEQYF
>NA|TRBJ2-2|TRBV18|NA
TGTGCCAGCTCAGCCACCGCCGGGAACACCGGGGAGCTGTTTTTT
CASSATAGNTGELFF
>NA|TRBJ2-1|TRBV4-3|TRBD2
TGCGCCAGCAGCCAAGAACGTCTAGCGGGAGCCTACAATGAGCAGTTCTTC
CASSQERLAGAYNEQFF
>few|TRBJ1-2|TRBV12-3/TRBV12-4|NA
TGTGCCAGCAGTTTCCGGAAGGATAACTATGGCTACACCTTC
CASSFRKDNYGYTF
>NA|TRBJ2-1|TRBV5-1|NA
TGCGCCAGCAGTAGGGGGGGGCGAGGCAATGAGCAGTTCTTC
CASSRGGRGNEQFF
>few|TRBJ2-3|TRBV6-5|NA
TGTGCCAGCACCCCCCCGGGAATCACAGATACGCAGTATTTT
CASTPPGITDTQYF
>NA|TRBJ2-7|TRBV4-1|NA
TGCGCCAGCAGCCAAACGCTCTTCGTGGACGAGCAGTACTTC
CASSQTLFVDEQYF
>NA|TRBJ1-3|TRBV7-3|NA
TGTGCCAGCAGCTTAACTCGGGGAAACACCATATATTTT
CASSLTRGNTIYF
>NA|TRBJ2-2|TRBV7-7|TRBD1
TGTGCTAGCAGCTTGGACAGGGGGGACACCGGGGAGCTGTTTTTT
CASSLDRGDTGELFF
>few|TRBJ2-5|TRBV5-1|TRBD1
TGCGCCAGCAGCCGGTACAGGGGTCAGACCCAGTACTTC
CASSRYRGQTQYF
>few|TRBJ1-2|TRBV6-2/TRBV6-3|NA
TGTGCCAGCACCAAGAGACCGGATGGCTACACCTTC
CASTKRPDGYTF
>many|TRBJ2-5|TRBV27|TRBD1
TGTGCCAGCAGTTCGGGACAGGGTACCGAGACCCAGTACTTC
CASSSGQGTETQYF
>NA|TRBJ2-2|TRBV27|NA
TGTGCCAGCAACCAAGAGGGCCACACCGGGGAGCTGTTTTTT
CASNQEGHTGELFF
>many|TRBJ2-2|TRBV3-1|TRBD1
TGTGCCAGCAGCCAAGTGCCCGGACAGGGGAACACCGGGGAGCTGTTTTTT
CASSQVPGQGNTGELFF
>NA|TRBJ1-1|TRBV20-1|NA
TGCAGTGCTAGATCGGGAAACACTGAAGCTTTCTTT
CSARSGNTEAFF
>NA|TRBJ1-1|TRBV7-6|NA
TGTACCAGCAGCTTAGACAGGCGGGGAACTGAAGCTTTCTTT
CTSSLDRRGTEAFF
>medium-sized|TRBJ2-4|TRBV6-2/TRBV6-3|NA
TGTGCCAGCAGGGCGGGACCAGCCAAAAACATTCAGTACTTC
CASRAGPAKNIQYF
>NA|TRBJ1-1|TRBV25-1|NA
TGTGCCAGCAGTGCAGCCTCGGGCACTGAAGCTTTCTTT
CASSAASGTEAFF
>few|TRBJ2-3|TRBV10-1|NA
TGCGCCAGCAGTGGTGCGAAGGGGATTGATGGCAGAGATACGCAGTATTTT
CASSGAKGIDGRDTQYF
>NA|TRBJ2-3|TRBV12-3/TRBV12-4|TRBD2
TGTGCCAGCAGTTTAAGGACTAGCGGGAGCCCAGATACGCAGTATTTT
CASSLRTSGSPDTQYF
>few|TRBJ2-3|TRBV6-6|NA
TGTGCCAGCAGTTTGAAAGATACGCAGTATTTT
CASSLKDTQYF
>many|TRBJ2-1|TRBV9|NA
TGTGCCAGCAGCGTAGAGGAGGGGGATGAGCAGTTCTTC
CASSVEEGDEQFF
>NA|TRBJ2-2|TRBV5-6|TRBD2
TGTGCCAGCAGCTCCAGACTAGCGGGGAACACCGGGGAGCTGTTTTTT
CASSSRLAGNTGELFF
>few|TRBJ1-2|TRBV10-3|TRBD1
TGTGCCATCACCGACAGGGGGCATGGCTACACCTTC
CAITDRGHGYTF
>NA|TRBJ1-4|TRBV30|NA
TGTGCCTGGAGTGTAGGAGCGCAACGGACTAATGAAAAACTGTTTTTT
CAWSVGAQRTNEKLFF
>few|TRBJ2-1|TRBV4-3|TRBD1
TGCGCCAGCAGCCAACATGGACAGGAAAGTAGTGAGCAGTTCTTC
CASSQHGQESSEQFF
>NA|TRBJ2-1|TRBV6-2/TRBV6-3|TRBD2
TGTGCCAGCAAGGGACGGGAGCGGGAGAGCAAGTCCTACAATGAGCAGTTCTTC
CASKGRERESKSYNEQFF
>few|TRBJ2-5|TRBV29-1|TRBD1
TGCAGCGACCGACAGGGGTTTGGGGAGACCCAGTACTTC
CSDRQGFGETQYF
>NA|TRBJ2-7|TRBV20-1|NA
TGCAGTGCTACCTCTCCCGGGACCGGGGCGATCTACGTGCAGTACTTC
CSATSPGTGAIYVQYF
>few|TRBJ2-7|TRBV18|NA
TGTGCCAGCTCAACCGGGACATTCTACGAGCAGTACTTC
CASSTGTFYEQYF
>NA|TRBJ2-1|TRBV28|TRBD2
TGTGCCAGCAACGGGGGGTCCCGCTCCTACAATGAGCAGTTCTTC
CASNGGSRSYNEQFF
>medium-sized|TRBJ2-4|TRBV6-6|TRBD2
TGTGCCAGCAGTCCCTCTGGGGACTACCTAGCCAAAAACATTCAGTACTTC
CASSPSGDYLAKNIQYF
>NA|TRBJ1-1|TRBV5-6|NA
TGTGCCAGCAGCTTGGATTGGTCCACTGAAGCTTTCTTT
CASSLDWSTEAFF
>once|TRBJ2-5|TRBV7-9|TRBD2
TGTGCCAGCAGCCCGTTAGCGGGGGGACAAGAGACCCAGTACTTC
CASSPLAGGQETQYF
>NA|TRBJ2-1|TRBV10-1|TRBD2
TGCGCCAGCAGCGAGTCTGGCGGGAGTATCTCCTACAATGAGCAGTTCTTC
CASSESGGSISYNEQFF
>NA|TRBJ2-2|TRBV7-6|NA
TGTGCCAGCAGCCAAACGAAAGGGCTGACCGGGGAGCTGTTTTTT
CASSQTKGLTGELFF
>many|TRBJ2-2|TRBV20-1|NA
TGCAGTGCTAGGTCAGGGAACACCGGGGAGCTGTTTTTT
CSARSGNTGELFF
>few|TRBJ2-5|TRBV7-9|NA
TGTGCCAGCAGCTCTATCCGTACAGAGACCCAGTACTTC
CASSSIRTETQYF
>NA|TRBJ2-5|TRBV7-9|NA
TGTGCCAGCAGCTCGACTAGAGGCTCCAGTCAAGAGACCCAGTACTTC
CASSSTRGSSQETQYF
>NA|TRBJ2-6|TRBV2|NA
TGTGCCAGTAACCTAGGAGGGGCCAACGTCCTGACTTTC
CASNLGGANVLTF